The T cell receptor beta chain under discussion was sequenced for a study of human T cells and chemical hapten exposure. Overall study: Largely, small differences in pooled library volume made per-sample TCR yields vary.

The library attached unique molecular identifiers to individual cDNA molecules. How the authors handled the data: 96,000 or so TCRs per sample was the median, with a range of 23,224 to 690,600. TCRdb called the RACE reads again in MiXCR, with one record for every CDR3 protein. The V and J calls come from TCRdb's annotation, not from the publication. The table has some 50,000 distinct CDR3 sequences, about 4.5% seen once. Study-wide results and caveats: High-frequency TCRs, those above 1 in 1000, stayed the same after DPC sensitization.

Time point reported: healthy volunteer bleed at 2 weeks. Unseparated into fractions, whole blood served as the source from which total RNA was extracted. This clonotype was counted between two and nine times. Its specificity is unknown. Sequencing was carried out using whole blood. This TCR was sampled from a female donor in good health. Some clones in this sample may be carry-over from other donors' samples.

CDR3 sequence reads: CASSLSNGGAKNIQYF. CDR3 bases: TGTGCCAGCAGCTTGTCGAACGGGGGAGCCAAAAACATTCAGTACTTC. The chain recombines TRBV7-2 with TRBJ2-4, with D maybe TRBD2 (6 bases). The ends were cut back, 3 bases at V and 0 bases at J, with 12 bases in the middle. This CDR3 has 16 amino acids. The germline V gene encodes CDR1 SGHTA and CDR2 FQGNSA.